The 7 T cell receptor beta chains in this list originate from one sample, sequenced in a study of tumor-infiltrating lymphocytes in oesophageal squamous cell carcinoma. A single record per CDR3 protein comes from TCRdb applying MiXCR to the PCR reads. This sample has 15,000 to 20,000 distinct CDR3 sequences, with 40% to 55% found just once. The sequenced sample was blood. All receptors derive from a female donor with esophageal squamous cell carcinoma.

The chain joins TRBV7-8 to TRBJ1-1; the match to TRBD2 covers 8 bases. The DNA end favors TRBJ2-3, so the J call may be wrong. The CDR3 sequence is 16 residues long. Germline assignment: CDR1 SGHVS and CDR2 FQNEAQ. DNA of the CDR3: TGTGCCAGCAGCTTGCCCGGGGGGGCATTCGGAGATACGCAGTATTTT. Translated, it gives CASSLPGGAFGDTQYF.

In its sample, this clonotype was seen many times. V and J are TRBV5-4 and TRBJ1-2; D gene unclear. This CDR3 is 17 amino acids long. V was cut by 4 bases and J by 2 bases, with 21 bases left in between. The V gene's germline CDR1 is SGHNT and CDR2 YYREEE (reference sequence). The CDR3 is CASSLTPSLKGNYGYTF. In DNA form, the CDR3 reads TGTGCCAGCAGCCTTACCCCTTCCCTAAAGGGCAACTATGGCTACACCTTC.

This clonotype was counted many times. CDR3 protein: CASSQEERVLNYGYTF. The CDR3 region has the DNA TGCGCCAGCAGCCAAGAAGAGCGGGTTCTTAACTATGGCTACACCTTC. This sequence joins TRBV4-3 and TRBJ1-2; D gene ambiguous. CDR1 LGHNA and CDR2 YSLEER come from the germline V gene. V was trimmed by 0 bases and J by 1 base, leaving 12 bases between them. The CDR3 is 16 amino acids.

This clonotype is categorized as medium-sized. The chain recombines TRBV7-2 with TRBJ2-3; 9 positions agree with TRBD1. CDR1 is SGHTA, CDR2 FQGNSA, per germline. J was trimmed by 5 bases and V by 4 bases; bases with no gene match: 4. This CDR3 has 14 amino acids. The CDR3 loop is CASSWGQGQDTQYF. Here the CDR3 DNA reads TGTGCCAGCAGCTGGGGACAGGGTCAAGATACGCAGTATTTT.

This clonotype was recorded at least ten times. One junction end does not reproduce the germline sequence, and a read error may be involved. The chain combines TRBV6-1 with TRBJ2-1; TRBD1 aligns across 8 bases. The CDR3 spans 14 residues. Germline CDR1 is MNHNS and CDR2 is SASEGT. The CDR3 loop reads CASRNRGFNSPLHF. For the CDR3, the DNA is TGTGCCAGCAGGAACAGGGGGTTTAATTCACCCCTCCACTTC.

The V and J genes are TRBV7-2 and TRBJ2-6, with TRBD1 matching over 7 bases. The assigned J gene may be wrong: the sequence end matches TRBJ2-7 better. Germline values: CDR1 SGHTA, CDR2 FQGNSA. This CDR3 comprises 14 residues. CDR3 nucleotides: TGTGCCAGCAGCTTAGAAAAGACAGGGAGCGAGCAGTACTTC. Protein sequence: CASSLEKTGSEQYF.

V is TRBV4-3 and J is TRBJ1-3; perhaps TRBD1 as D (5 bases). Trimming shortened V by 0 bases and J by 3 bases, and 15 bases separated the two germline ends. Germline CDR1 reads LGHNA; CDR2 reads YSLEER. There are 17 residues in the CDR3. The CDR3 region is CASSQDPGAGLGNTIYF. The DNA of the CDR3 is TGCGCCAGCAGCCAAGACCCCGGAGCGGGGCTTGGAAACACCATATATTTT.